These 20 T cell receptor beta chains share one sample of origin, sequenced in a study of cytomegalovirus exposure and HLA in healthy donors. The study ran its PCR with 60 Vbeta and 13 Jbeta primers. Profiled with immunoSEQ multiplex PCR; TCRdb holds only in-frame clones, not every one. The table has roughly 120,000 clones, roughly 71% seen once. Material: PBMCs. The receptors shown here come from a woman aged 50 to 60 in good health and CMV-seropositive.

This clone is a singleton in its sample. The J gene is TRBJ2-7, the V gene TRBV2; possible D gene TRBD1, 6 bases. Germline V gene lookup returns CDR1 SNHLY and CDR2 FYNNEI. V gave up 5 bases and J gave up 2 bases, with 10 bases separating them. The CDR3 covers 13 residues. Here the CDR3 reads CASSRRGPYEQYF. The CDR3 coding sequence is TGTGCCAGCAGTCGCAGGGGTCCCTACGAGCAGTACTTC. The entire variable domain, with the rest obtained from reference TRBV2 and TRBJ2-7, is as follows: EPEVTQTPSHQVTQMGQEVILRCVPISNHLYFYWYRQILGQKVEFLVSFYNNEISEKSEIFDDQFSVERPDGSNFTLKIRSTKLEDSAMYFCASSRRGPYEQYFGPGTRLTVT.

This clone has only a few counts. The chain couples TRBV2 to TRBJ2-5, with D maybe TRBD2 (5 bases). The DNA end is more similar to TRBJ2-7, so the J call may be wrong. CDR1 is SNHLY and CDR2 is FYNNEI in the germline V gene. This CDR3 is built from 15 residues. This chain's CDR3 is CASSLILGKSYEQYF. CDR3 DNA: TGTGCCAGCAGCCTAATACTAGGGAAGAGCTACGAGCAGTACTTC.

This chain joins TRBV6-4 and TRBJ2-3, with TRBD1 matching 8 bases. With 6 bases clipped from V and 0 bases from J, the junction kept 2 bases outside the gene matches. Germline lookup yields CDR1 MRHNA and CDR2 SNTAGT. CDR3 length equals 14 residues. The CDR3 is CASSQGASTDTQYF. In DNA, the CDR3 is TGTGCCAGCAGCCAGGGGGCGAGCACAGATACGCAGTATTTT.

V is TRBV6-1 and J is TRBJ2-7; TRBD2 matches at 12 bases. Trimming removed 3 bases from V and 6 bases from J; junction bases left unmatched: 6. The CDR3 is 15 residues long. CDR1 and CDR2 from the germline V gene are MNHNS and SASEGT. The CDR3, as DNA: TGTGCCAGCAGTGACCCTAGCGGGGGGGCCGTCGAGCAGTACTTC. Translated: CASSDPSGGAVEQYF.

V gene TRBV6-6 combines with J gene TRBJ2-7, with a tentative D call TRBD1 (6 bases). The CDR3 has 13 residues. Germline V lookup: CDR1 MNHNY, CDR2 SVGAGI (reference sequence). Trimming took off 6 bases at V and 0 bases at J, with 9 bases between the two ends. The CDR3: CASSPDSSYEQYF. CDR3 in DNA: TGTGCCAGCAGCCCGGACAGCTCCTACGAGCAGTACTTC.

CDR3 sequence reads: CASSPPPGNEKLFF. For the CDR3, the DNA is TGTGCCAGCAGCCCCCCACCGGGAAATGAAAAACTGTTTTTT. V usage is TRBV11-1 and J usage is TRBJ1-4; D call uncertain. Germline V gene sequence: CDR1 SGHAT, CDR2 FQDESV (reference sequence). CDR3 size: 14 residues. The V end lost 5 bases, the J end lost 5 bases, and 12 bases lay between the germline ends. Full variable domain (outside the CDR3, taken from reference TRBV11-1 and TRBJ1-4): EAEVAQSPRYKITEKSQAVAFWCDPISGHATLYWYRQILGQGPELLVQFQDESVVDDSQLPKDRFSAERLKGVDSTLKIQPAELGDSAMYLCASSPPPGNEKLFFGSGTQLSVL.

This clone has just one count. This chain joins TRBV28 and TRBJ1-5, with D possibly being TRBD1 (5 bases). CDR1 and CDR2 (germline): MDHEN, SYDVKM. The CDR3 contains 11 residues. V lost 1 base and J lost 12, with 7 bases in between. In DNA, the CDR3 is TGTGCCAGCAGTTTATCAGGGCTCCAGCATTTT. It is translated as CASSLSGLQHF.

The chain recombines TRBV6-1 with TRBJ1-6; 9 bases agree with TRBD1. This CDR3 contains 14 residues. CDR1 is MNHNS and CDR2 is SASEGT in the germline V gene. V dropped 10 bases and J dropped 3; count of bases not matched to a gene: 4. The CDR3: CATVTGGYNSPLHF. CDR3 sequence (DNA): TGTGCCACCGTGACAGGGGGCTATAATTCACCCCTCCACTTT.

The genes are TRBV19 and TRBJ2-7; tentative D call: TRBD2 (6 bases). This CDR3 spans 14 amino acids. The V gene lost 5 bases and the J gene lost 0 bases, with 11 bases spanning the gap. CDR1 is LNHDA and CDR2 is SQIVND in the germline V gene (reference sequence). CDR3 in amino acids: CASSVRGSSYEQYF. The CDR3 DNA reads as TGTGCCAGTAGTGTCCGGGGGAGCTCCTACGAGCAGTACTTC.

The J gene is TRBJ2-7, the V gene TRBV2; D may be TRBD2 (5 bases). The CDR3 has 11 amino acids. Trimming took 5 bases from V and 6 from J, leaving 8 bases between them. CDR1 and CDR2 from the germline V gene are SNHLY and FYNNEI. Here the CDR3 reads CASSTRFEQYF. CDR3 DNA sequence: TGTGCCAGCAGTACTAGGTTCGAGCAGTACTTC.

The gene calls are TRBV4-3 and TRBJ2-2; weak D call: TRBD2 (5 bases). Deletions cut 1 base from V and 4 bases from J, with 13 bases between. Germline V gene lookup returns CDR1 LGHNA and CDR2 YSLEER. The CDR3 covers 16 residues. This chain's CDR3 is CASSQVVRAGTGELFF. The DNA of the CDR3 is TGCGCCAGCAGCCAAGTCGTTAGGGCGGGCACCGGGGAGCTGTTTTTT.

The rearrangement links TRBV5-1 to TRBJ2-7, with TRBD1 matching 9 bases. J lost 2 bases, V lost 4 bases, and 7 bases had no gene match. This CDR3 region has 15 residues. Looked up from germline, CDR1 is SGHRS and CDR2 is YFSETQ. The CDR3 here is CASSTSGTGPYEQYF. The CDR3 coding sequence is TGCGCCAGCAGCACGTCCGGGACAGGGCCCTACGAGCAGTACTTC.

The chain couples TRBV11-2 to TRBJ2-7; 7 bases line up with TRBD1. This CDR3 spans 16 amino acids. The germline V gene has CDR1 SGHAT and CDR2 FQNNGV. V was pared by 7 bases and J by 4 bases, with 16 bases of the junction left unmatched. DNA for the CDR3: TGTGCCAGCACTCAGACAACAGGGGTCGAGGGTTACGAGCAGTACTTC. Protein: CASTQTTGVEGYEQYF.

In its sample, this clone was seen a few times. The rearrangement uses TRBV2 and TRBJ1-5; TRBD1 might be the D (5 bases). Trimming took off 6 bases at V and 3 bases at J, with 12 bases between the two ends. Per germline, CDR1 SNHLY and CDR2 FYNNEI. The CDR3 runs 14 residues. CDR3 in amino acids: CASSLDRINQPQHF. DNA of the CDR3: TGTGCCAGCAGCCTAGACAGAATCAATCAGCCCCAGCATTTT.

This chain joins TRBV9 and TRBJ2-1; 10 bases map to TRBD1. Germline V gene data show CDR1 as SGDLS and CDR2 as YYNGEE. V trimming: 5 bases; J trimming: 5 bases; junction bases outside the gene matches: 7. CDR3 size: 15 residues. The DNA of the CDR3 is TGTGCCAGCAGGGGGACAGGGGCGAAGAACAATGAGCAGTTCTTC. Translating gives CASRGTGAKNNEQFF.

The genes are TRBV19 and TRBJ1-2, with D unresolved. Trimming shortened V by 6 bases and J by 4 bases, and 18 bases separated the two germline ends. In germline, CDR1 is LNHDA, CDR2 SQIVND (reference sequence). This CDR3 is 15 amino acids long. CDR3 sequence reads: CASRRQITSSYGYTF. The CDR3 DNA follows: TGTGCCAGTAGGCGCCAAATCACTTCTAGCTATGGCTACACCTTC. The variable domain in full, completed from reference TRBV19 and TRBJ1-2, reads DGGITQSPKYLFRKEGQNVTLSCEQNLNHDAMYWYRQDPGQGLRLIYYSQIVNDFQKGDIAEGYSVSREKKESFPLTVTSAQKNPTAFYLCASRRQITSSYGYTFGSGTRLTVV.

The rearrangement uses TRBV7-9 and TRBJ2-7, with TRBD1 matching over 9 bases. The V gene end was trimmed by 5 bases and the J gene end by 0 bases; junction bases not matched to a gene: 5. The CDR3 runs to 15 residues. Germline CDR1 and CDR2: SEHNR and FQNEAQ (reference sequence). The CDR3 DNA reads TGTGCCAGCAGCGCACGACAGGGGGGCTCCTACGAGCAGTACTTC. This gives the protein CASSARQGGSYEQYF.

The CDR3 DNA reads as TGTGCCAGCAGCTCGTCTTCGGGAGATACGCAGTATTTT. Residues: CASSSSSGDTQYF. The V call is TRBV5-5, the J call TRBJ2-3; D unresolved. CDR1 is SGHKS and CDR2 is YYEKEE in the germline V gene (reference sequence). This CDR3 spans 13 amino acids. The V end was cut by 3 bases, the J end by 5 bases, with 10 bases between.

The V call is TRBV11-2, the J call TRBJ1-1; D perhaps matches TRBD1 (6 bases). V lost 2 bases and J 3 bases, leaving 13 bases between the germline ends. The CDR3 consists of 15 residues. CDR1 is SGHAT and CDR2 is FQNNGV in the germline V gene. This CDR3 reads CASSLSGGAYTEAFF. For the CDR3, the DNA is TGTGCCAGCAGCTTATCGGGGGGCGCGTACACTGAAGCTTTCTTT. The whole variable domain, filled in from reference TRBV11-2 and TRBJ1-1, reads EAGVAQSPRYKIIEKRQSVAFWCNPISGHATLYWYQQILGQGPKLLIQFQNNGVVDDSQLPKDRFSAERLKGVDSTLKIQPAKLEDSAVYLCASSLSGGAYTEAFFGQGTRLTVV.

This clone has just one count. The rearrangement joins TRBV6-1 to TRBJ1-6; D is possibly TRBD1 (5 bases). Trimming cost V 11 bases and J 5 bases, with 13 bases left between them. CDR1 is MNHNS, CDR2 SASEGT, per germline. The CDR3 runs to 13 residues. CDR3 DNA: TGTGCCGGAGGGAGACAGAATAATTCACCCCTCCACTTT. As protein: CAGGRQNNSPLHF.